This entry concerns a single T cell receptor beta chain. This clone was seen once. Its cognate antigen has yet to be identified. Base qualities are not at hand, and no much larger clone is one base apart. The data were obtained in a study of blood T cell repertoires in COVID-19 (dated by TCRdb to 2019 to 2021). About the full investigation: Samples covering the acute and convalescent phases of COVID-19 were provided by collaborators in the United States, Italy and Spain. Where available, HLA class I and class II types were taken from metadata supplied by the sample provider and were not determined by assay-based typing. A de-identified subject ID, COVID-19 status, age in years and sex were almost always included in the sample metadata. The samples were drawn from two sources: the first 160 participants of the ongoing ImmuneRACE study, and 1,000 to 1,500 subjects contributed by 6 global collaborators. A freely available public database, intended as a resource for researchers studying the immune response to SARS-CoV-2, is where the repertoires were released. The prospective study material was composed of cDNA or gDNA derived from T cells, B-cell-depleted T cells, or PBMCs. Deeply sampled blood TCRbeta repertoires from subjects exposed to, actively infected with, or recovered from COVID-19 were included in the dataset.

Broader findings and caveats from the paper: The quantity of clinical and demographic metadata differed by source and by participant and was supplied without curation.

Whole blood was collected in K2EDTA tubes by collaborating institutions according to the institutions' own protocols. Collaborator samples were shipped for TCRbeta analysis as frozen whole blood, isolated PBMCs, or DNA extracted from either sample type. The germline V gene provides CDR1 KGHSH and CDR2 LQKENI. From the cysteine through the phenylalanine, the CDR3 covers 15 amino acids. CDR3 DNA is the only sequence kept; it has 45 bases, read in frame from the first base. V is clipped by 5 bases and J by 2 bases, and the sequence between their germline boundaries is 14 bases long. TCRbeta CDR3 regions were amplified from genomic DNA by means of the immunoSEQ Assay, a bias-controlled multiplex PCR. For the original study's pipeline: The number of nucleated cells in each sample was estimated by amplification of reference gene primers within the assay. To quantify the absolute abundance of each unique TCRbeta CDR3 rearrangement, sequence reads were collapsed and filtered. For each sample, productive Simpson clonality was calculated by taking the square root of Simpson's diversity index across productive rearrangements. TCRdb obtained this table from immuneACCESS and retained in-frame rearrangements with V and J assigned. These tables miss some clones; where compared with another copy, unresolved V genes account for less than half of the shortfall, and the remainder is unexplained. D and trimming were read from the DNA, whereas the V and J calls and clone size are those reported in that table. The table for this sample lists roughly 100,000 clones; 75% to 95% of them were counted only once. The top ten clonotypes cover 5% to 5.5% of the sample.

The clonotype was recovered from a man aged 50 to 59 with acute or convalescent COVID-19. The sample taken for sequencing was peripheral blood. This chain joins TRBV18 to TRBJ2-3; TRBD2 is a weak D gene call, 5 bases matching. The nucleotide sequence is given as TGTGCCAGCTCAGGAAACTGGGGAGACACAGATACGCAGTATTTT. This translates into CASSGNWGDTDTQYF.